This T cell receptor (beta chain) was documented in a study of blood T cell repertoires in COVID-19. Looking at the study overall: The origin of the acute and convalescent COVID-19 samples was the United States, Italy and Spain. PBMCs, B-cell-depleted T cells, or T cells were the source of the cDNA or gDNA that made up the material.

In the original analysis: Cell counts per sample came from amplifying reference gene primers. The assay was immunoSEQ multiplex PCR, and TCRdb's table has in-frame clones only and misses some. V and J calls and clone size follow that table, whereas D and trimming were derived from the DNA. This sample has 200,000 to 250,000 clones; roughly 90% occur once, and the top ten carry 2.2%. The sequence came from a man between 25 and 39 years old who had recovered from COVID-19. Sequences were obtained from peripheral blood.

CDR3 amino acids: CASSPYGTLFSYTF. CDR3 in DNA: TGTGCCAGCTCACCATATGGGACTTTATTCAGCTACACCTTC. The chain is built from TRBV18 and TRBJ1-2, with D maybe TRBD1 (5 bases). Germline CDR1 KGHSH, CDR2 LQKENI. V was cut by 2 bases and J by 9 bases, with 16 bases left in between. There are 14 residues in the CDR3.